This T cell receptor beta chain was observed in a study of cytomegalovirus exposure and HLA in healthy donors. Amplification used 60 Vbeta primers and 13 Jbeta primers. Repertoires were generated with immunoSEQ multiplex PCR, while TCRdb's copy carries only in-frame clones and drops some. The sample carries around 140,000 clones, around 80% recorded once. The V end was cut by 3 bases, the J end by 0 bases, with 10 bases between. This CDR3 has 15 amino acids. Per germline, CDR1 SGHRS and CDR2 YFSETQ. The receptor was isolated from a man aged 35 to 55 in good health and CMV-seronegative. This sequence joins TRBV5-1 and TRBJ2-1, with a tentative D call TRBD1 (6 bases). Sequences were obtained from PBMCs. The CDR3 DNA follows: TGCGCCAGCAGCTCCGACAGGCCCTCCTACAATGAGCAGTTCTTC. This translates into CASSSDRPSYNEQFF.